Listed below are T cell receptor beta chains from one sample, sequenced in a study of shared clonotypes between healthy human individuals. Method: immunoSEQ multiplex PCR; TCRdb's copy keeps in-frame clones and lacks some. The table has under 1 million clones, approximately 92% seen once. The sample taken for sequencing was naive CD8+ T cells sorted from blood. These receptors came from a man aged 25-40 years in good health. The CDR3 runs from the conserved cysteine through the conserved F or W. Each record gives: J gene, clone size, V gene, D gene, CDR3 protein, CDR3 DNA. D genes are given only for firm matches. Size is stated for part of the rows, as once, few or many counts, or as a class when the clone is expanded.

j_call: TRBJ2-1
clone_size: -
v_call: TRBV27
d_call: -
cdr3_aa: CASRSGSSYNEQFF
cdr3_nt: TGTGCCAGCAGGTCGGGGAGCTCCTACAATGAGCAGTTCTTC

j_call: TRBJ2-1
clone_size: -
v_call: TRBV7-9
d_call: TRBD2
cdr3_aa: CASSSHLAGDSYNEQFF
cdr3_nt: TGTGCCAGCAGCTCACATCTAGCGGGGGATTCCTACAATGAGCAGTTCTTC

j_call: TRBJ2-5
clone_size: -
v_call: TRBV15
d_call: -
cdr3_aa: CATSRVAGQETQYF
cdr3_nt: TGTGCCACCAGCAGAGTGGCGGGCCAAGAGACCCAGTACTTC

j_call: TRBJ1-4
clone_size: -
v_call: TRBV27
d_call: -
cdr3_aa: CASRTGNQDEKLFF
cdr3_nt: TGTGCCAGCAGAACCGGGAACCAAGATGAAAAACTGTTTTTT

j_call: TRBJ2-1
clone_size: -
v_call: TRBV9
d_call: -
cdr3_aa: CASSSRTSYNEQFF
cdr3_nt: TGTGCCAGCAGCTCTCGTACCTCCTACAATGAGCAGTTCTTC

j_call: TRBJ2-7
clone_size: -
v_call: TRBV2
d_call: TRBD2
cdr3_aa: CASGELANYEQYF
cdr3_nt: TGTGCCAGCGGTGAACTAGCGAACTACGAGCAGTACTTC

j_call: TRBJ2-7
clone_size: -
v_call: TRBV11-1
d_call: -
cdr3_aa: CASSLGPIYEQYF
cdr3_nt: TGTGCCAGCAGCTTAGGACCGATCTACGAGCAGTACTTC

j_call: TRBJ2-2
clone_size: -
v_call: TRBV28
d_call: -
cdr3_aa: CASSLIPQNTGELFF
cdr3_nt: TGTGCCAGCAGTTTAATACCGCAGAACACCGGGGAGCTGTTTTTT

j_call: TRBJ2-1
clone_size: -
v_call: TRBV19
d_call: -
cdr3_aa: CASSISSGDDSYNEQFF
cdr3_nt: TGTGCCAGTAGTATCTCGTCGGGCGACGACTCCTACAATGAGCAGTTCTTC

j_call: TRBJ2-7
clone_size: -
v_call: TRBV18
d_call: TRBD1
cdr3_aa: CASSPLWTGGEGAWEQYF
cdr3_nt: TGTGCCAGCTCACCACTGTGGACAGGGGGCGAAGGGGCTTGGGAGCAGTACTTC

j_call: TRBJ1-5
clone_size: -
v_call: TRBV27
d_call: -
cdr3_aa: CASSLSSGGPQHF
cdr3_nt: TGTGCCAGCAGTTTATCTTCTGGGGGGCCCCAGCATTTT

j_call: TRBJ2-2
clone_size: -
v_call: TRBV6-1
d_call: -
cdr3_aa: CASSEELWGTGELFF
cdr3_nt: TGTGCCAGCAGTGAAGAGCTATGGGGCACCGGGGAGCTGTTTTTT

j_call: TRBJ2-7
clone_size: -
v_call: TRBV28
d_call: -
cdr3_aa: CASSIYSSEQYF
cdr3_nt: TGTGCCAGCAGTATATACTCCTCCGAGCAGTACTTC

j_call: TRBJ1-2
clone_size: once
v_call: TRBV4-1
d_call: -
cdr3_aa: CASSRRDQRNGYTF
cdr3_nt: TGCGCCAGCAGCCGAAGGGACCAACGGAATGGCTACACCTTC

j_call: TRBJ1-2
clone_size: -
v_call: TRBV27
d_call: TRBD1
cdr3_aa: CASSPETGWYGYTF
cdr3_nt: TGTGCCAGCAGTCCCGAGACAGGGTGGTATGGCTACACCTTC

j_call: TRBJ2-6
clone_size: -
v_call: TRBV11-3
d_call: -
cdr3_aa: CASSLGLLGANVLTF
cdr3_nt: TGTGCCAGCAGCTTAGGTCTGTTAGGGGCCAACGTCCTGACTTTC

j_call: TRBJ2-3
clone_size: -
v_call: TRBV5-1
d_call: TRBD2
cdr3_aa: CASSVAGTSDTQYF
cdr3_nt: TGCGCCAGCAGCGTAGCGGGAACATCTGATACGCAGTATTTT

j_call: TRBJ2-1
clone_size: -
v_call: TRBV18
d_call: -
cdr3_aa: CASSPISSGNEQFF
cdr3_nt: TGTGCCAGCTCACCTATTAGTTCGGGGAATGAGCAGTTCTTC

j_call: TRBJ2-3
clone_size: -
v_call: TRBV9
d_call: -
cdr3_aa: CASSASGRSTDTQYF
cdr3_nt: TGTGCCAGCAGCGCGAGCGGGCGTAGCACAGATACGCAGTATTTT

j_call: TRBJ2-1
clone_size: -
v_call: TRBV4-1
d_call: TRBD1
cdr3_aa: CASSQGGGQGYEQFF
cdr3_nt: TGCGCCAGCAGCCAAGGAGGGGGACAGGGCTATGAGCAGTTCTTC

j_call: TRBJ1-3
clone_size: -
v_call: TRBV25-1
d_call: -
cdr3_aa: CASRGGEGHSGNTIYF
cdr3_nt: TGTGCCAGCAGAGGGGGAGAGGGCCACTCTGGAAACACCATATATTTT

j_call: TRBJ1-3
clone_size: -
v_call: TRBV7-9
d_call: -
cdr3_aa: CASSSRILSGNTIYF
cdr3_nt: TGTGCCAGCAGCTCGAGAATACTCTCTGGAAACACCATATATTTT

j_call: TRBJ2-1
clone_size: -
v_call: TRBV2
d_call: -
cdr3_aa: CATPWAGEQFF
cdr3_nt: TGTGCCACCCCTTGGGCTGGGGAGCAGTTCTTC

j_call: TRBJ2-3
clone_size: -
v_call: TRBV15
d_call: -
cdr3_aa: CATKARRGTDTQYF
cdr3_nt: TGTGCCACCAAAGCGAGGCGGGGCACAGATACGCAGTATTTT

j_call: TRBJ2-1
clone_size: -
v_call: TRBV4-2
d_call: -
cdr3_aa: CASSQVLGAVQFF
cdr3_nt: TGTGCCAGCAGCCAAGTACTCGGGGCGGTTCAGTTCTTC

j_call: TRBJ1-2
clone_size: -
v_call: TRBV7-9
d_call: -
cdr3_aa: CAFFTAGDPSNYGYTF
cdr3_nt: TGTGCCTTCTTTACCGCCGGGGACCCATCTAACTATGGCTACACCTTC

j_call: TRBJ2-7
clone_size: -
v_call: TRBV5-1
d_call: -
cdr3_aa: CASSLGWQDSYEQYF
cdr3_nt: TGCGCCAGCAGCTTAGGTTGGCAGGACTCCTACGAGCAGTACTTC

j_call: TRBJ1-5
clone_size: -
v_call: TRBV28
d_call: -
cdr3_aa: CASTGGQLYNQPQHF
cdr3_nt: TGTGCCAGCACAGGAGGACAGCTATACAATCAGCCCCAGCATTTT

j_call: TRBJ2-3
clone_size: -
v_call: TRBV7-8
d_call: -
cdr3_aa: CASSLEGRTDTQYF
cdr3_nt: TGTGCCAGCAGCTTAGAAGGGCGGACAGATACGCAGTATTTT

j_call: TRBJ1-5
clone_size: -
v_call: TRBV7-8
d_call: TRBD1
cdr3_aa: CASSSMTGEINQPQHF
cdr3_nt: TGTGCCAGCAGTTCAATGACAGGGGAGATAAATCAGCCCCAGCATTTT

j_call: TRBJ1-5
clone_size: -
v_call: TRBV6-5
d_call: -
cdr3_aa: CASSYSEGEGPQHF
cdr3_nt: TGTGCCAGCAGTTACTCCGAAGGGGAGGGGCCCCAGCATTTT

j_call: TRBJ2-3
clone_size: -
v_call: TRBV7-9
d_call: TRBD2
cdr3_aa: CASMRGGLNTDTQYF
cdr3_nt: TGTGCCAGCATGCGGGGGGGTCTGAACACAGATACGCAGTATTTT

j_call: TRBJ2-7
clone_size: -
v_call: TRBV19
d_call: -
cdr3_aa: CASSQGGYEQYF
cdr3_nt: TGTGCCAGTAGCCAAGGGGGCTACGAGCAGTACTTC

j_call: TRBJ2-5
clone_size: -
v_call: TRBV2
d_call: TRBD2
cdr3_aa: CASTDGGDLQETQYF
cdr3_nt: TGTGCCAGCACCGATGGGGGGGACTTACAAGAGACCCAGTACTTC

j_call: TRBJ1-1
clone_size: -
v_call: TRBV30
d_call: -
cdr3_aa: CAWSIQGGTEAFF
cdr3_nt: TGTGCCTGGAGTATACAGGGAGGCACTGAAGCTTTCTTT

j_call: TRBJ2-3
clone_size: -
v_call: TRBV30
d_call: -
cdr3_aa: CAWSVLREADTQYF
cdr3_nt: TGTGCCTGGAGTGTACTTAGGGAGGCAGATACGCAGTATTTT

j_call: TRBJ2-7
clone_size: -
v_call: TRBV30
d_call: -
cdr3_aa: CAWSQQENPPPEQYF
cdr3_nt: TGTGCCTGGAGCCAACAGGAGAACCCCCCTCCGGAGCAGTACTTC

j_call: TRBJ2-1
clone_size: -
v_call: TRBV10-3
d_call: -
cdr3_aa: CAISESSGHGPPIYNEQFF
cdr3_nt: TGTGCCATCAGTGAGTCGAGTGGACATGGGCCCCCAATTTACAATGAGCAGTTCTTC

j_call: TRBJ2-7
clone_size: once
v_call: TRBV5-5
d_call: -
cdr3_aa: CASSYKQGVHEQYF
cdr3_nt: TGTGCCAGCAGCTACAAGCAGGGTGTCCACGAGCAGTACTTC

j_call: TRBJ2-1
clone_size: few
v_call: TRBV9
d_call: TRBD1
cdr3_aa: CASSGWTGTYNEQFF
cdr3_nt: TGTGCCAGCAGCGGTTGGACAGGGACCTACAATGAGCAGTTCTTC

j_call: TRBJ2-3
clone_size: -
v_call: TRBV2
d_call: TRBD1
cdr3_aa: CASSLPLTGVTDTQYF
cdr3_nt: TGTGCCAGCAGCCTCCCGCTTACAGGGGTCACAGATACGCAGTATTTT

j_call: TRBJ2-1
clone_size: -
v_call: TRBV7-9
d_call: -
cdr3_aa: CASSHRDSINEQFF
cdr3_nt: TGTGCCAGCAGTCACCGGGACTCCATCAATGAGCAGTTCTTC

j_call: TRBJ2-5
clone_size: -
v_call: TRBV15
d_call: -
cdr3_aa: CATSSYQETQYF
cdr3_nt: TGTGCCACCAGCAGCTATCAAGAGACCCAGTACTTC

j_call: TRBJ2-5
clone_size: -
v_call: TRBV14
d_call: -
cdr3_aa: CASSQPTGGGETQYF
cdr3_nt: TGTGCCAGCAGCCAACCAACCGGAGGAGGAGAGACCCAGTACTTC

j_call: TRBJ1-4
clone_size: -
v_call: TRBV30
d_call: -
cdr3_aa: CAWNMGANEKLFF
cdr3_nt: TGTGCCTGGAACATGGGGGCTAATGAAAAACTGTTTTTT

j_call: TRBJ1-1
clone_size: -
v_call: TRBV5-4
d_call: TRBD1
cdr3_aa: CASSPGSTGGHTEAFF
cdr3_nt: TGTGCCAGCAGCCCGGGGAGTACAGGGGGTCACACTGAAGCTTTCTTT

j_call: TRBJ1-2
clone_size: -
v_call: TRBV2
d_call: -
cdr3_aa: CASSRPEGYYGYTF
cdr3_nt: TGTGCCAGCAGCCGACCAGAGGGTTACTATGGCTACACCTTC

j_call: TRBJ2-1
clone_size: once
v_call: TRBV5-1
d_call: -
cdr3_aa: CASSLAPGNEQFF
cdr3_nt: TGCGCCAGCAGCTTAGCCCCGGGGAATGAGCAGTTCTTC

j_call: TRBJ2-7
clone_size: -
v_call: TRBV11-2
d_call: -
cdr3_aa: CASSSLQDEQYF
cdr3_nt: TGTGCCAGCAGCTCACTGCAGGACGAGCAGTACTTC

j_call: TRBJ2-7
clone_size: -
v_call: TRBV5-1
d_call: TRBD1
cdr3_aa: CASSLAQGAAYEQYF
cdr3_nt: TGCGCCAGCAGCTTGGCCCAGGGGGCGGCCTACGAGCAGTACTTC

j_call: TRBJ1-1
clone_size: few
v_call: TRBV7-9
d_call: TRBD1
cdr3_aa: CASSTTGTGEAFF
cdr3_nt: TGTGCCAGCAGCACGACCGGGACAGGGGAAGCTTTCTTT

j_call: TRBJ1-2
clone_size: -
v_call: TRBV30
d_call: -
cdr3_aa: CAWCFGVLGVDYGYTF
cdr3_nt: TGTGCCTGGTGCTTTGGAGTCCTCGGAGTGGACTATGGCTACACCTTC

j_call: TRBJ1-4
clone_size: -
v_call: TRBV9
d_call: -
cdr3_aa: CASSDRGNGEKLFF
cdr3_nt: TGTGCCAGCAGTGACCGGGGAAACGGGGAAAAACTGTTTTTT

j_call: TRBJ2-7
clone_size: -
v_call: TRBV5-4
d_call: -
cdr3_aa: CASSFQGIAYEQYF
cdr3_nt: TGTGCCAGCAGCTTTCAGGGGATCGCCTACGAGCAGTACTTC

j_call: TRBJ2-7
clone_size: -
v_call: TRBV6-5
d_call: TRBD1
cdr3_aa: CAARDRGFYEQYF
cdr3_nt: TGTGCCGCAAGGGACAGGGGGTTTTACGAGCAGTACTTC

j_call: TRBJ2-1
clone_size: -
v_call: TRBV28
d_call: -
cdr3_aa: CASSFLIGRHNEQFF
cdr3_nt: TGTGCCAGCAGTTTTCTTATTGGTCGGCACAATGAGCAGTTCTTC

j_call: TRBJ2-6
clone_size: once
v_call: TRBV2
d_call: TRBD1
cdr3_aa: CASSEHDRAPSGANVLTF
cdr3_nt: TGTGCCAGCAGTGAACACGACAGGGCCCCATCTGGGGCCAACGTCCTGACTTTC

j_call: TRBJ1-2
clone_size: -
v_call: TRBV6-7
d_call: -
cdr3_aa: CASSYSHCGGQADYGYTF
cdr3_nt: TGTGCCAGCAGTTACTCGCATTGCGGGGGGCAGGCGGACTATGGCTACACCTTC

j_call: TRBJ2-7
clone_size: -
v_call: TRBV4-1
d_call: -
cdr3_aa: CASSQVSATYEQYF
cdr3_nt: TGCGCCAGCAGCCAAGTTTCTGCTACCTACGAGCAGTACTTC